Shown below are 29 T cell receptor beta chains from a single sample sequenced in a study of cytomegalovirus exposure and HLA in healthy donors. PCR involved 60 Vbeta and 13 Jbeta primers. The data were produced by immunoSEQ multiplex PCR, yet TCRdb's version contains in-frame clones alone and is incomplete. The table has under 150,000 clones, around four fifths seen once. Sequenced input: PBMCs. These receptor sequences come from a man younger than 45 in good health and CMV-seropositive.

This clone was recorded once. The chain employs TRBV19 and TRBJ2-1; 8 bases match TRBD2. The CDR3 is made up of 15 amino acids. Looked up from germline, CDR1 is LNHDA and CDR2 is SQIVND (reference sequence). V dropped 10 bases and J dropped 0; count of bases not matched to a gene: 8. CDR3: CATHRGGSSYNEQFF. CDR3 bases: TGTGCCACCCACCGGGGGGGAAGCTCCTACAATGAGCAGTTCTTC.

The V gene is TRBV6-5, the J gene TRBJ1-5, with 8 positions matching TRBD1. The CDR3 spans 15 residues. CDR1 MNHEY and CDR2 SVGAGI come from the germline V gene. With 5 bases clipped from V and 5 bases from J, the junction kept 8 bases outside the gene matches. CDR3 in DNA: TGTGCCAGCAGTAGGGACAGGCAGCCGGATCAGCCCCAGCATTTT. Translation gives CASSRDRQPDQPQHF.

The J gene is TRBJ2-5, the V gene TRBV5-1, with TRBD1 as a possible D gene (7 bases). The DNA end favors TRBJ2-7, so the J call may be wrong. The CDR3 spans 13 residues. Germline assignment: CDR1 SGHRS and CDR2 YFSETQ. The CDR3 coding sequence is TGCGCCAGCAGCTTCGGACAGGAGGGCGAGCAGTACTTC. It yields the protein CASSFGQEGEQYF.

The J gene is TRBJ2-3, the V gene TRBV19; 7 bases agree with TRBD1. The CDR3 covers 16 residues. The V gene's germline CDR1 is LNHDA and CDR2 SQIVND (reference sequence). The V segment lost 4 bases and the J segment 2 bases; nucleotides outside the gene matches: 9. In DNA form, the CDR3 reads TGTGCCAGTAGTAGAGTAGGGGGCCTTAACACAGATACGCAGTATTTT. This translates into CASSRVGGLNTDTQYF.

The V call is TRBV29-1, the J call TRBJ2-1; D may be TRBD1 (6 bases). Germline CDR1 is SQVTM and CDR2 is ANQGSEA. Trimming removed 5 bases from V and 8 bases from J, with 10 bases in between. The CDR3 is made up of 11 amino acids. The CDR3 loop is CSVRQVDEQFF. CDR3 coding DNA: TGCAGCGTTAGACAGGTCGATGAGCAGTTCTTC.

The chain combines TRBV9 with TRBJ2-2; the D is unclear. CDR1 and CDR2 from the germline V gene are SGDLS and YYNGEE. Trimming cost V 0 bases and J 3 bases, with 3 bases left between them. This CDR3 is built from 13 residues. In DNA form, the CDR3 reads TGTGCCAGCAGCGTAGAGCACACCGGGGAGCTGTTTTTT. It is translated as CASSVEHTGELFF.

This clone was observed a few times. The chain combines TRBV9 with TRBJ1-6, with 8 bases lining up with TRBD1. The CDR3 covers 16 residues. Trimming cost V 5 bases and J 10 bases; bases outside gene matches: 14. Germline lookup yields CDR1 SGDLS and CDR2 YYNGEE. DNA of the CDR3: TGTGCCAGCAGTCAATCTACCGGGACAGGACGATCACCCCTCCACTTT. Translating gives CASSQSTGTGRSPLHF.

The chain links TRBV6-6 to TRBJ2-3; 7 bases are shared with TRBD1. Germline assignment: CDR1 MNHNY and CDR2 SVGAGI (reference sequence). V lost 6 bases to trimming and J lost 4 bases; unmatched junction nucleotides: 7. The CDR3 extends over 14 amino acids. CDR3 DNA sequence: TGTGCCAGCAGCCGTGCACAGGGGCCAGATACGCAGTATTTT. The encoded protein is CASSRAQGPDTQYF.

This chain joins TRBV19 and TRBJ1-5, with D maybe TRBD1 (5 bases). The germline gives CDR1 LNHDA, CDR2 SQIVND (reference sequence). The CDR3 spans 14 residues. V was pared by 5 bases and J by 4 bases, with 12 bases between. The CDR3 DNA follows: TGTGCCAGTAGTGGTCGGAGGGGAAATCAGCCCCAGCATTTT. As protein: CASSGRRGNQPQHF. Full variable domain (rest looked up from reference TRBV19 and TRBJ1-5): DGGITQSPKYLFRKEGQNVTLSCEQNLNHDAMYWYRQDPGQGLRLIYYSQIVNDFQKGDIAEGYSVSREKKESFPLTVTSAQKNPTAFYLCASSGRRGNQPQHFGDGTRLSIL.

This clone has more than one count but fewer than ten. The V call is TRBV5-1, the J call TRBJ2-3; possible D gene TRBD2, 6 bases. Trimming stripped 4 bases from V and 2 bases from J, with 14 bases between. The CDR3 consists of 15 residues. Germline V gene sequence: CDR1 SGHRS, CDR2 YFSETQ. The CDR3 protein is CASSLEGLDTDTQYF. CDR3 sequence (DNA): TGCGCCAGCAGCCTGGAGGGGCTAGACACAGATACGCAGTATTTT.

CDR3 amino acids: CASSSLAVQETQYF. For the CDR3, the DNA is TGTGCCAGCAGTTCCCTAGCGGTCCAAGAGACCCAGTACTTC. The V call is TRBV6-5, the J call TRBJ2-5; TRBD2 matches 7 bases. Germline V CDR1 and CDR2: MNHEY, SVGAGI. CDR3 length equals 14 residues. With V trimmed by 4 bases and J by 1 base, 3 bases remained unmatched.

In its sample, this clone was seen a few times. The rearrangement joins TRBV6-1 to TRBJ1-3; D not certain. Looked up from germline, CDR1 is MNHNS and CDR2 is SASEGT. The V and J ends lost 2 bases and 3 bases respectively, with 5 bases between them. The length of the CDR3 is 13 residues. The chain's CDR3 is CASSERLGNTIYF. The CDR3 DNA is TGTGCCAGCAGTGAAAGACTTGGAAACACCATATATTTT.

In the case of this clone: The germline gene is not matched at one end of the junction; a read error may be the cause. The CDR3 loop reads CSSSLVGGGEQYF. The CDR3 coding sequence is TGTTCCAGCAGCTTAGTAGGGGGCGGTGAGCAGTACTTC. The chain combines TRBV7-9 with TRBJ2-7; the match to TRBD1 covers 7 bases. The CDR3 contains 13 residues. CDR1 and CDR2 from the germline V gene are SEHNR and FQNEAQ (reference sequence).

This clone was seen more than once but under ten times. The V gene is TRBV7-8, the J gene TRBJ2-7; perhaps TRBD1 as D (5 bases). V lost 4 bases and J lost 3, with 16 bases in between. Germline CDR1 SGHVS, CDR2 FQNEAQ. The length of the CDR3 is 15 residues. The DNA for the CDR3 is TGTGCCAGCAGCTCTGACAGTGTCCCTCTCTACGAGCAGTACTTC. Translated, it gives CASSSDSVPLYEQYF.

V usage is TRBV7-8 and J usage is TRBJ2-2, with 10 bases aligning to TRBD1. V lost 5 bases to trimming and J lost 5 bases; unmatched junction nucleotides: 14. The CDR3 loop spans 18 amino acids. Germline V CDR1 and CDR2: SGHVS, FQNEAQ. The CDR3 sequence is CASSHRTGGLTHTGELFF. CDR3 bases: TGTGCCAGCAGCCACAGGACAGGGGGACTGACTCATACCGGGGAGCTGTTTTTT.

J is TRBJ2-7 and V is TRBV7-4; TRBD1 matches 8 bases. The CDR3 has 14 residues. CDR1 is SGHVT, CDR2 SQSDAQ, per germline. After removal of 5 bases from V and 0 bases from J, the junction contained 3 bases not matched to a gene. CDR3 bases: TGTGCCAGCAGCCCACAGGGGGGCTCCTACGAGCAGTACTTC. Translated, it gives CASSPQGGSYEQYF.

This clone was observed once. The CDR3 reads CASSSFTGGTEAFF. CDR3 bases: TGTGCCAGCAGCTCTTTTACCGGGGGCACTGAAGCTTTCTTT. V is TRBV7-8 and J is TRBJ1-1, with D perhaps matching TRBD1 (5 bases). Germline V CDR1 and CDR2: SGHVS, FQNEAQ. V was clipped by 4 bases and J by 4 bases, with 13 bases between them. This CDR3 contains 14 residues.

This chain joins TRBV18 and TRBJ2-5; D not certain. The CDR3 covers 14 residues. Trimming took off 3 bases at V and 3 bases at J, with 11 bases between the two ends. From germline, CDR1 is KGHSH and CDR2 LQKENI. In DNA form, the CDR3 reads TGTGCCAGCTCACCTGTTGGCAGCGAAGAGACCCAGTACTTC. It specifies CASSPVGSEETQYF.

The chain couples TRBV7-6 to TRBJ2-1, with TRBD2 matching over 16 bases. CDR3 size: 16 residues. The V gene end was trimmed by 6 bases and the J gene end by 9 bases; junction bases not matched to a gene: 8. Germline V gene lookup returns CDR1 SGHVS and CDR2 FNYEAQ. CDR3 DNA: TGTGCCAGCAGAACGGGACTAGCGGGGGGGCTTGGTGAGCAGTTCTTC. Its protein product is CASRTGLAGGLGEQFF. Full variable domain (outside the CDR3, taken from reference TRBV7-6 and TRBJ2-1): GAGVSQSPRYKVTKRGQDVALRCDPISGHVSLYWYRQALGQGPEFLTYFNYEAQQDKSGLPNDRFSAERPEGSISTLTIQRTEQRDSAMYRCASRTGLAGGLGEQFFGPGTRLTVL.

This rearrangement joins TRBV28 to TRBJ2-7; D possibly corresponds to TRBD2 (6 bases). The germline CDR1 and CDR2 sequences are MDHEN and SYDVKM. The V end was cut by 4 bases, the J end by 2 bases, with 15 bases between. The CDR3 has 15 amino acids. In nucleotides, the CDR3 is TGTGCCAGCAGTTCCCGACTAGATCTGACCTACGAGCAGTACTTC. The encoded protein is CASSSRLDLTYEQYF.

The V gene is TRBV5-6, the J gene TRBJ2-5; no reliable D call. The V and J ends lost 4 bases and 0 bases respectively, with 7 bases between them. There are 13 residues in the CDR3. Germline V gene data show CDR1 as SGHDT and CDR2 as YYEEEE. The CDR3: CASSPDNQETQYF. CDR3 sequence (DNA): TGTGCCAGCAGCCCTGACAACCAAGAGACCCAGTACTTC.

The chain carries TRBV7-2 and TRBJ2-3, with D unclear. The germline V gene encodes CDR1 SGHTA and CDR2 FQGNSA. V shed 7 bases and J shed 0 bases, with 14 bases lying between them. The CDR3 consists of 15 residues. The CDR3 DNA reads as TGTGCCAGCAAGCCGAGTGGTCTTAGCACAGATACGCAGTATTTT. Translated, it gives CASKPSGLSTDTQYF.

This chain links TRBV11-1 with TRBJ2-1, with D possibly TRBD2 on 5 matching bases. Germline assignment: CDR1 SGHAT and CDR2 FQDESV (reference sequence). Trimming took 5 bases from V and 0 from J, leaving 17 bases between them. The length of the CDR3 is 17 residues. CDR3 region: CASSPLKTGSSYNEQFF. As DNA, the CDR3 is TGTGCCAGCAGCCCGCTAAAGACGGGGAGCTCCTACAATGAGCAGTTCTTC. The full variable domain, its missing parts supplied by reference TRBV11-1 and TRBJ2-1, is EAEVAQSPRYKITEKSQAVAFWCDPISGHATLYWYRQILGQGPELLVQFQDESVVDDSQLPKDRFSAERLKGVDSTLKIQPAELGDSAMYLCASSPLKTGSSYNEQFFGPGTRLTVL.

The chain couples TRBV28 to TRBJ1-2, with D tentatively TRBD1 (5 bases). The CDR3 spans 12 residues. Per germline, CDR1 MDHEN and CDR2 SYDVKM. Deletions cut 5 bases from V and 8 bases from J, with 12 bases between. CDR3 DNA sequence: TGTGCCAGCAGTGAGGCAGGGCGAGGCTACACCTTC. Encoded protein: CASSEAGRGYTF.

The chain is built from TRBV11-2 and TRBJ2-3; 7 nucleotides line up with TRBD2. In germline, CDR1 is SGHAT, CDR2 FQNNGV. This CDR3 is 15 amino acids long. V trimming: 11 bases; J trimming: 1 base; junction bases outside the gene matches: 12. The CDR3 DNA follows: TGTGCCTGCACTAGCGATCGTCTACGCACAGATACGCAGTATTTT. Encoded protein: CACTSDRLRTDTQYF.

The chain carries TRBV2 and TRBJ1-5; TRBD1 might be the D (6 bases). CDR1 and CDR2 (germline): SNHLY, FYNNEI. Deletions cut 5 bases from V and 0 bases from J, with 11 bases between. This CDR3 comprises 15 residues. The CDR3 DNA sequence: TGTGCCAGCAGTCCAACAGGGATTAGCAATCAGCCCCAGCATTTT. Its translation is CASSPTGISNQPQHF.

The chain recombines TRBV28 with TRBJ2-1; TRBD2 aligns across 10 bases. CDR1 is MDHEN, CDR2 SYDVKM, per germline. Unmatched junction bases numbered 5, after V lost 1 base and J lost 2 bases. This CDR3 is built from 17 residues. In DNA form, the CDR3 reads TGTGCCAGCAGTTTATTAGCGGGGGGAGGGGCCTACAATGAGCAGTTCTTC. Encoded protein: CASSLLAGGGAYNEQFF.

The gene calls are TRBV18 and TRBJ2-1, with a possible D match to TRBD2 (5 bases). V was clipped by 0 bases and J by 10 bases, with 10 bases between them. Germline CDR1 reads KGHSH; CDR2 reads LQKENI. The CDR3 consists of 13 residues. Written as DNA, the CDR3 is TGTGCCAGCTCACCACCGTACGAGGGCGAGCAGTTCTTC. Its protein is CASSPPYEGEQFF.

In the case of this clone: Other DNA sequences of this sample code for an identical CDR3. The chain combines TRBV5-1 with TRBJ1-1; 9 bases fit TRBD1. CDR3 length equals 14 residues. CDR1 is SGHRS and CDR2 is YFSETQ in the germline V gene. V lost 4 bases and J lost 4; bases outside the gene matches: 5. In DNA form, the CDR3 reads TGCGCCAGCAGCACCTTGACAGGGGGCACTGAAGCTTTCTTT. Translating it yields CASSTLTGGTEAFF.